This passage covers 27 T cell receptor beta chains from one sample sequenced in a study of T cells in Graves' hyperthyroidism and ophthalmopathy (dated by TCRdb to between 2018 and 2021). Receptor amplification or capture employed multiplex PCR. Sequencing instrument: Illumina HiSeq 2000. Amplification of TCR beta CDR3 regions was carried out from RNA transcripts. For the first round of RT-PCR on the TCR CDR3, the HTBI primer set was used together with the Qiagen OneStep RT-PCR kit. The public reads were reanalyzed by TCRdb: fastp trimming at Q25, MiXCR alignment, in-frame beta chains only. Entries are consolidated by CDR3 protein sequence, retaining the most common genes and DNA. The sample includes more than 550,000 distinct CDR3 sequences, with approximately 42% observed a single time. Less than 9% of the sample goes to the ten largest clones. Specimen: peripheral blood or thyroid tissue (not recorded which). Receptors originate from an adult man with Graves' disease, either hyperthyroidism or ophthalmopathy (not recorded which).

This clonotype was seen a handful of times. The chain couples TRBV5-1 to TRBJ1-2; unclear D gene. This CDR3 spans 14 amino acids. Trimming removed 4 bases at V and 0 bases at J, with 10 bases between. Germline V gene data show CDR1 as SGHRS and CDR2 as YFSETQ. The CDR3 region has the DNA TGCGCCAGCAGCGTCCGCGGCACTAACTATGGCTACACCTTC. Protein: CASSVRGTNYGYTF. Full variable domain (outside the CDR3, taken from reference TRBV5-1 and TRBJ1-2): KAGVTQTPRYLIKTRGQQVTLSCSPISGHRSVSWYQQTPGQGLQFLFEYFSETQRNKGNFPGRFSGRQFSNSRSEMNVSTLELGDSALYLCASSVRGTNYGYTFGSGTRLTVV.

This clonotype was counted between two and nine times. The V gene is TRBV20-1, the J gene TRBJ1-5; the D is unclear. CDR3 length equals 14 residues. Trimming cost V 3 bases and J 2 bases, with 11 bases left between them. Germline V gives CDR1 DFQATT, CDR2 SNEGSKA (reference sequence). Here the CDR3 reads CSARGLGGNQPQHF. CDR3 nucleotides: TGCAGTGCTAGGGGTCTCGGGGGCAATCAGCCCCAGCATTTT.

J is TRBJ1-5 and V is TRBV7-9; the D is unclear. This CDR3 spans 15 amino acids. The V end lost 3 bases, the J end lost 4 bases, and 13 bases lay between the germline ends. CDR1 and CDR2 (germline): SEHNR, FQNEAQ (reference sequence). The CDR3 protein is CASSLSPLGNQPQHF. CDR3 nucleotide sequence: TGTGCCAGCAGCTTGTCTCCGTTAGGGAATCAGCCCCAGCATTTT.

This chain uses TRBV2 with TRBJ1-6, with a tentative D call TRBD1 (5 bases). Trimming removed 5 bases at V and 2 bases at J, with 16 bases between. CDR1 SNHLY and CDR2 FYNNEI come from the germline V gene. This CDR3 region has 17 residues. CDR3 sequence: CASSSPGGFAYNSPLHF. CDR3 nucleotide sequence: TGTGCCAGCAGTTCCCCCGGGGGGTTTGCCTATAATTCACCCCTCCACTTT. Combining the CDR3 with reference TRBV2 and TRBJ1-6 gives the whole variable domain EPEVTQTPSHQVTQMGQEVILRCVPISNHLYFYWYRQILGQKVEFLVSFYNNEISEKSEIFDDQFSVERPDGSNFTLKIRSTKLEDSAMYFCASSSPGGFAYNSPLHFGNGTRLTVT.

With regard to this clonotype: The CDR3 ends on some other residue instead of the conserved phenylalanine or tryptophan, so this is likely a read error. The limits of the CDR3 on the DNA are not certain, so only TCRdb's listed CDR3 is given. V gene TRBV2 combines with J gene TRBJ1-4; no DNA check was done on the table's D call, TRBD1. Germline V gives CDR1 SNHLY, CDR2 FYNNEI. The CDR3 contains 11 residues when both ends are counted. This CDR3 is CASSVGTVTNY.

At least ten counts were recorded for this clonotype. The gene calls are TRBV29-1 and TRBJ1-5; D uncertain. CDR1 and CDR2 (germline): SQVTM, ANQGSEA. V was cut by 3 bases and J by 4 bases, with 4 bases left in between. The length of the CDR3 is 11 residues. The CDR3 loop is CSVDPNQPQHF. CDR3 DNA sequence: TGCAGCGTTGACCCAAATCAGCCCCAGCATTTT.

This clonotype has only a few counts. V is TRBV19 and J is TRBJ1-2; perhaps TRBD1 as D (5 bases). V shed 5 bases and J shed 6 bases, with 19 bases lying between them. CDR3 length: 15 amino acids. In germline, CDR1 is LNHDA, CDR2 SQIVND (reference sequence). CDR3 in amino acids: CASSYPGRPVDGYTF. CDR3 DNA sequence: TGTGCCAGTAGTTATCCGGGACGCCCGGTAGATGGCTACACCTTC. Based on the CDR3 plus reference TRBV19 and TRBJ1-2, the full variable domain is DGGITQSPKYLFRKEGQNVTLSCEQNLNHDAMYWYRQDPGQGLRLIYYSQIVNDFQKGDIAEGYSVSREKKESFPLTVTSAQKNPTAFYLCASSYPGRPVDGYTFGSGTRLTVV.

This chain joins TRBV6-5 and TRBJ2-3; no definite D call. This CDR3 spans 11 amino acids. Trimming left V 4 bases short and J 6 bases short, with 5 bases between. The V gene's germline CDR1 is MNHEY and CDR2 SVGAGI. The CDR3 DNA follows: TGTGCCAGCAGTTCTTCCGATACGCAGTATTTT. Translation gives CASSSSDTQYF.

The chain couples TRBV7-6 to TRBJ2-2; D remains ambiguous. The CDR3 extends over 15 amino acids. The germline V gene encodes CDR1 SGHVS and CDR2 FNYEAQ. The germline V and J ends were trimmed by 1 base and 6 bases, with 12 bases remaining between them. The CDR3 spells CASSLGFNTAGELFF. CDR3 bases: TGTGCCAGCAGCTTAGGGTTCAACACGGCCGGGGAGCTGTTTTTT. The whole variable domain, remainder taken from reference TRBV7-6 and TRBJ2-2, is GAGVSQSPRYKVTKRGQDVALRCDPISGHVSLYWYRQALGQGPEFLTYFNYEAQQDKSGLPNDRFSAERPEGSISTLTIQRTEQRDSAMYRCASSLGFNTAGELFFGEGSRLTVL.

This clonotype was counted at least ten times. The V and J genes are TRBV25-1 and TRBJ1-4; the D gene is possibly TRBD1 (6 bases). CDR1 MGHDK and CDR2 SYGVNS come from the germline V gene. V was cut by 4 bases and J by 4 bases, with 16 bases left in between. The CDR3 has 16 residues. CDR3: CASSGGRDRYNEKLFF. The DNA for the CDR3 is TGTGCCAGCAGTGGGGGGCGAGACAGATATAATGAAAAACTGTTTTTT.

This rearrangement joins TRBV6-4 to TRBJ1-6; possibly TRBD1 for D (5 bases). V lost 6 bases and J 7 bases, leaving 13 bases between the germline ends. Germline CDR1 MRHNA, CDR2 SNTAGT. The CDR3 contains 14 residues. The CDR3 here is CASRGTGRNSPLHF. CDR3 bases: TGTGCCAGCAGAGGGACCGGGCGGAATTCACCCCTCCACTTT.

The gene calls are TRBV7-9 and TRBJ1-6; 9 nucleotides align to TRBD1. The CDR3 extends over 15 amino acids. V gave up 3 bases and J gave up 8 bases; unmatched junction bases: 5. Germline assignment: CDR1 SEHNR and CDR2 FQNEAQ (reference sequence). This CDR3 reads CASSLGQGLHSPLHF. The CDR3 DNA reads TGTGCCAGCAGCTTGGGACAGGGACTACATTCACCCCTCCACTTT.

Worth noting for this clonotype: A much more abundant neighbour one base away suggests this may be a read error. This sequence joins TRBV20-1 and TRBJ2-5, with 9 bases identical to TRBD1. CDR1 and CDR2 (germline): DFQATT, SNEGSKA (reference sequence). The CDR3 is made up of 13 amino acids. In DNA, the CDR3 is TGCAGTGCTCCGGGACAGGGAATGGAGACCCTGTACTTC. Its translation is CSAPGQGMETLYF.

The chain uses TRBV11-1 and TRBJ1-2, with TRBD1 matching over 7 bases. The germline V gene has CDR1 SGHAT and CDR2 FQDESV (reference sequence). V was clipped by 7 bases and J by 7 bases; unmatched bases: 6. The CDR3 loop spans 12 amino acids. In DNA form, the CDR3 reads TGTGCCAGCATCAGGACAGGAGCTGGCTACACCTTC. Translation gives CASIRTGAGYTF.

Concerning this clonotype: At one boundary the junction diverges from the germline segment, which might be a read error. This chain links TRBV2 with TRBJ1-4; D uncertain. The CDR3 loop spans 15 amino acids. Looked up from germline, CDR1 is SNHLY and CDR2 is FYNNEI. The CDR3 region is CTSSPTRAANEKLFF. For the CDR3, the DNA is TGTACCAGCAGTCCAACGAGGGCTGCTAATGAAAAACTGTTTTTT.

In its sample, this clonotype was seen many times. The CDR3 sequence: CASSITETEAFF. CDR3 in DNA: TGTGCCAGCAGCATTACAGAAACTGAAGCTTTCTTT. V gene TRBV7-9 combines with J gene TRBJ1-1; D is unclear. The CDR3 runs 12 residues. Germline-derived CDR1 and CDR2 are SEHNR and FQNEAQ (reference sequence). V lost 5 bases and J lost 5, with 9 bases in between.

This clonotype was recorded a few times. The chain couples TRBV20-1 to TRBJ2-7; the match to TRBD2 covers 10 bases. CDR1 and CDR2 (germline): DFQATT, SNEGSKA (reference sequence). Trimming removed 2 bases from V and 7 bases from J; junction bases left unmatched: 5. The CDR3 contains 13 residues. Here the CDR3 reads CSARLAGDVEQYF. In DNA form, the CDR3 reads TGCAGTGCTAGACTAGCGGGGGATGTTGAGCAGTACTTC.

The J gene is TRBJ2-2, the V gene TRBV6-1, with 11 nucleotides matching TRBD2. Germline lookup yields CDR1 MNHNS and CDR2 SASEGT. This CDR3 spans 18 amino acids. V dropped 3 bases and J dropped 6; count of bases not matched to a gene: 12. The CDR3 region is CASSDALIAGGPSGELFF. CDR3 nucleotides: TGTGCCAGCAGTGACGCCCTCATAGCGGGGGGGCCGTCCGGGGAGCTGTTTTTT.

This clonotype has only a few counts. The rearrangement joins TRBV5-1 to TRBJ2-7, with TRBD1 matching over 8 bases. Looked up from germline, CDR1 is SGHRS and CDR2 is YFSETQ. V lost 0 bases, J lost 3 bases, and 2 bases stayed unmatched. The CDR3 sequence is 14 residues long. CDR3 loop: CASSLGGQVYEQYF. CDR3 bases: TGCGCCAGCAGCTTGGGGGGACAGGTCTACGAGCAGTACTTC.

This clonotype has a count of ten or more. The gene calls are TRBV29-1 and TRBJ2-7, with 9 positions matching TRBD2. There are 14 residues in the CDR3. CDR1 is SQVTM and CDR2 is ANQGSEA in the germline V gene. V dropped 6 bases and J dropped 1; count of bases not matched to a gene: 7. CDR3 amino acids: CSVGGGAASYEQYF. In nucleotides, the CDR3 is TGCAGCGTCGGCGGGGGGGCGGCTTCCTACGAGCAGTACTTC.

CDR3 DNA sequence: TGTGCCAGCAGCGACCGGGACACATATGGCTACACCTTC. Its protein product is CASSDRDTYGYTF. The rearrangement joins TRBV5-6 to TRBJ1-2, with a tentative D call TRBD1 (6 bases). This CDR3 is built from 13 residues. Trimming took off 4 bases at V and 5 bases at J, with 12 bases between the two ends. Germline V lookup: CDR1 SGHDT, CDR2 YYEEEE.

This clonotype has only a few counts. The chain joins TRBV20-1 to TRBJ1-5; maybe TRBD1 (5 bases). The V end was cut by 2 bases, the J end by 0 bases, with 8 bases between. The CDR3 length is 14 residues. Looked up from germline, CDR1 is DFQATT and CDR2 is SNEGSKA (reference sequence). The CDR3 sequence is CSARRQISNQPQHF. CDR3 in DNA: TGCAGTGCTAGAAGACAGATTAGCAATCAGCCCCAGCATTTT.

This clonotype was observed a handful of times. The chain couples TRBV2 to TRBJ2-5; TRBD2 matches 8 bases. CDR3 length equals 15 residues. With V trimmed by 6 bases and J by 6 bases, 12 bases remained unmatched. The germline CDR1 and CDR2 sequences are SNHLY and FYNNEI. The CDR3 sequence is CASSDSGAGRQTQYF. In nucleotides, the CDR3 is TGTGCCAGCAGCGATAGCGGGGCGGGCCGACAGACCCAGTACTTC.

The chain couples TRBV29-1 to TRBJ1-6; the match to TRBD1 covers 12 bases. This CDR3 comprises 14 residues. The junction had 4 bases not matched to a gene; V was cut back by 6 bases and J by 7 bases. Germline CDR1 reads SQVTM; CDR2 reads ANQGSEA. The CDR3, as DNA: TGCAGCGTCGGGACAGGGGGCCCGAATTCACCCCTCCACTTT. Protein: CSVGTGGPNSPLHF. Supplemented by reference TRBV29-1 and TRBJ1-6, the full variable domain reads SAVISQKPSRDICQRGTSLTIQCQVDSQVTMMFWYRQQPGQSLTLIATANQGSEATYESGFVIDKFPISRPNLTFSTLTVSNMSPEDSSIYLCSVGTGGPNSPLHFGNGTRLTVT.

This clonotype was counted at least ten times. The chain employs TRBV19 and TRBJ2-5; D is undetermined. Germline V gene lookup returns CDR1 LNHDA and CDR2 SQIVND (reference sequence). The germline V and J ends were trimmed by 3 bases and 4 bases, with 3 bases remaining between them. This CDR3 comprises 11 residues. This CDR3 is CASSMRETQYF. The CDR3 region has the DNA TGTGCCAGTAGTATGCGAGAGACCCAGTACTTC.

The V call is TRBV6-4, the J call TRBJ1-6; 10 bases line up with TRBD1. Germline trimming cut 2 bases from V and 10 bases from J; bases unmatched to any gene: 8. Germline assignment: CDR1 MRHNA and CDR2 SNTAGT. The CDR3 is 16 amino acids. The CDR3 loop reads CASSDLRQGANSPLHF. Here the CDR3 DNA reads TGTGCCAGCAGTGACCTACGACAGGGGGCAAACTCACCCCTCCACTTT.

The rearrangement links TRBV20-1 to TRBJ2-7, with 10 bases matching TRBD1. Trimming removed 6 bases from V and 0 bases from J; junction bases left unmatched: 5. Germline CDR1 is DFQATT and CDR2 is SNEGSKA (reference sequence). There are 14 residues in the CDR3. CDR3 nucleotides: TGCAGTGCGGGGGGACAGGGGTTCTCCTACGAGCAGTACTTC. Translated: CSAGGQGFSYEQYF.